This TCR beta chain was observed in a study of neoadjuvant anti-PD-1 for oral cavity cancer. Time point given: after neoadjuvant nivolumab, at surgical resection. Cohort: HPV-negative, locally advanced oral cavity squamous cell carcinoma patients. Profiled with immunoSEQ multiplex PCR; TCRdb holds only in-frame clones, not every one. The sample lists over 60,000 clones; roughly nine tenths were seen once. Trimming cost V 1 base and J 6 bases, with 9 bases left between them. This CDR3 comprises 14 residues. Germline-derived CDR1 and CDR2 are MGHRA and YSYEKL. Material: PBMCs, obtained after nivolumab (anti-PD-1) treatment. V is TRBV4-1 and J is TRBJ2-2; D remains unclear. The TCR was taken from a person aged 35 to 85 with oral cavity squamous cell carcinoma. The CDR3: CASSQGHRPGELFF. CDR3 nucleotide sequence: TGCGCCAGCAGCCAAGGACATCGGCCCGGGGAGCTGTTTTTT.